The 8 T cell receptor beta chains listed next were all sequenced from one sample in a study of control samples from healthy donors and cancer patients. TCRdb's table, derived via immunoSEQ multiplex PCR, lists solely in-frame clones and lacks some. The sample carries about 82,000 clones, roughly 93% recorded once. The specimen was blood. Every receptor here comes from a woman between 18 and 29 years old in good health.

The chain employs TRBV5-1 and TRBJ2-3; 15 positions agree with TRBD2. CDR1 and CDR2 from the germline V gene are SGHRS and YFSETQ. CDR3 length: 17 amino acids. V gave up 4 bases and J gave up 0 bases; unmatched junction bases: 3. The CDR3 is CASSTGTSGRSTDTQYF. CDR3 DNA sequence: TGCGCCAGCAGCACCGGGACTAGCGGGAGGAGCACAGATACGCAGTATTTT. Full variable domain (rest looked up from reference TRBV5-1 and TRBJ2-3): KAGVTQTPRYLIKTRGQQVTLSCSPISGHRSVSWYQQTPGQGLQFLFEYFSETQRNKGNFPGRFSGRQFSNSRSEMNVSTLELGDSALYLCASSTGTSGRSTDTQYFGPGTRLTVL.

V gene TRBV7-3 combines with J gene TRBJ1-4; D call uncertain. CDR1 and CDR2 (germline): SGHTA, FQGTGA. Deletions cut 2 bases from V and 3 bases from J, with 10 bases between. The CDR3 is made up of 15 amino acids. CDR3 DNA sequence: TGTGCCAGCAGCTTAGGGCCGGGTCCTAATGAAAAACTGTTTTTT. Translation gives CASSLGPGPNEKLFF.

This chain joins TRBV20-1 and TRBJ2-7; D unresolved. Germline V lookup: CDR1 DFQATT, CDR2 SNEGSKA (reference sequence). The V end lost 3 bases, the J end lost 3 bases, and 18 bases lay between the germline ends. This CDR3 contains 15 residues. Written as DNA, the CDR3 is TGCAGTGCTAGTAGGTCAGGTTCCTACTACTACGAGCAGTACTTC. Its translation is CSASRSGSYYYEQYF.

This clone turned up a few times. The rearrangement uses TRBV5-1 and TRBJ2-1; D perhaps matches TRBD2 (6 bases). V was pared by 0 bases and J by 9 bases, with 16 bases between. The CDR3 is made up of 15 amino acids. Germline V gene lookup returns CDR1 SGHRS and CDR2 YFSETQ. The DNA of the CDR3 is TGCGCCAGCAGCTTGGGAGTTAGCGGTGGTTCTGAGCAGTTCTTC. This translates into CASSLGVSGGSEQFF.

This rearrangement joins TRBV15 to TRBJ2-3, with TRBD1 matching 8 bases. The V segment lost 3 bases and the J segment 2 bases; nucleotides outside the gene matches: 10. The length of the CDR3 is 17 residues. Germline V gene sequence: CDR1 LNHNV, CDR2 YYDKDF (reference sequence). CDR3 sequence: CATSSWGGRGLTDTQYF. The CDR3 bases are TGTGCCACCAGCAGCTGGGGAGGCAGGGGGCTCACAGATACGCAGTATTTT.

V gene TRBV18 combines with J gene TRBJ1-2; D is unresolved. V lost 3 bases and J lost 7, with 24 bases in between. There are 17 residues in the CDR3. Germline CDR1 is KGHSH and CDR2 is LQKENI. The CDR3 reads CASSPRSGGRSGIGYTF. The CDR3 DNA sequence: TGTGCCAGCTCACCCCGGTCCGGTGGGAGATCGGGAATTGGCTACACCTTC.

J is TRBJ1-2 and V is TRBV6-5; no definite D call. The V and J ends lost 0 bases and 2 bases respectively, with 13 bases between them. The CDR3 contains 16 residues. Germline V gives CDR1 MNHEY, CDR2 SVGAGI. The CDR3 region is CASSYSIRGGNYGYTF. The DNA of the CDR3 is TGTGCCAGCAGTTACTCGATCCGGGGAGGGAACTATGGCTACACCTTC.

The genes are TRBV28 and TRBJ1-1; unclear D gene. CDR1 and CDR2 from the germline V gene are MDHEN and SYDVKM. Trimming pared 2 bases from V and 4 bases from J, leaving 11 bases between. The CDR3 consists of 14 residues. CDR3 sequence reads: CASSLKARATEAFF. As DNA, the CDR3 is TGTGCCAGCAGTTTAAAGGCCCGGGCCACTGAAGCTTTCTTT.